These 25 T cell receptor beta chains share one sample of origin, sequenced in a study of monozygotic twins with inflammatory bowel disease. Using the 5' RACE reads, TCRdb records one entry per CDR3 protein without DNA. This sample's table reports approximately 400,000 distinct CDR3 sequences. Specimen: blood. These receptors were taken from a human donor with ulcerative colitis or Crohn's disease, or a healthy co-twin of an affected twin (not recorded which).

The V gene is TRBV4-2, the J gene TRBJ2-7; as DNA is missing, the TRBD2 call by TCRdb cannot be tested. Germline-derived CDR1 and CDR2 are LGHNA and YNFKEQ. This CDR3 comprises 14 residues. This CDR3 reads CASSQYSQDYEQYF.

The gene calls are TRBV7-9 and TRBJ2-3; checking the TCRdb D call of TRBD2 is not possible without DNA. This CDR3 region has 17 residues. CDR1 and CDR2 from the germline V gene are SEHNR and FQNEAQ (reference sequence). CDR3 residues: CASSLLGGGHLKNTQYF.

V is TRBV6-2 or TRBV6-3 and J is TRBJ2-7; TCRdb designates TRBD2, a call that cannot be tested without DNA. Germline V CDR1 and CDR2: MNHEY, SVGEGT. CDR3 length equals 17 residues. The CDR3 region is CASSYSQLAGLSYEQYF.

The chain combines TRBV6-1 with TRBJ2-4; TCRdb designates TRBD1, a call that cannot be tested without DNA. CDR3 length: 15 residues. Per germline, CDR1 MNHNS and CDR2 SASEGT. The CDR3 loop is CASGIRQGGRYIQYF.

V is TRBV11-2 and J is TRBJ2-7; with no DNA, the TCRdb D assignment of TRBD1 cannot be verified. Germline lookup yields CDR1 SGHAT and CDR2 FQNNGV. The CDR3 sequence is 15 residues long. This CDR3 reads CASSLDGTEVYEQYF.

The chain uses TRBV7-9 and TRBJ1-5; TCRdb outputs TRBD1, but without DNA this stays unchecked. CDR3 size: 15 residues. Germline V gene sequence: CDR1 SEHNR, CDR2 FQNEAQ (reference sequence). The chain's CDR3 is CASSGSDISNQPQHF.

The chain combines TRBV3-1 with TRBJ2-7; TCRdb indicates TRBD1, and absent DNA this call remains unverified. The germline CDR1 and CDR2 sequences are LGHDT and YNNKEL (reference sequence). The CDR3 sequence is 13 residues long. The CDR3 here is CASSQRTGGEQYF.

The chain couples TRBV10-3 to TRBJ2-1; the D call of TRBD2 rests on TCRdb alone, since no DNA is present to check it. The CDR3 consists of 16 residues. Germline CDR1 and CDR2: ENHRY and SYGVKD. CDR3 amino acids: CAISESTSGRGDEQFF.

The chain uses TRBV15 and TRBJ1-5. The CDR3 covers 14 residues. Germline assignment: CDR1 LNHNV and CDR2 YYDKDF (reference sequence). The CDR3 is CATSRTAYNQPQHF.

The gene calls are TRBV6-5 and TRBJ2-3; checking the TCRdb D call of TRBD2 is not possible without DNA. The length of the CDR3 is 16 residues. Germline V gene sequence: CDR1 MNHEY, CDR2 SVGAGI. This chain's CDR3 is CASSYASGGGADTQYF.

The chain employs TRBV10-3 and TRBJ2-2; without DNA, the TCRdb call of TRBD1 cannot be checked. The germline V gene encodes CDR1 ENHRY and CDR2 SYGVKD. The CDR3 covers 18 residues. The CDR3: CAISDIPRGTRMTGELFF.

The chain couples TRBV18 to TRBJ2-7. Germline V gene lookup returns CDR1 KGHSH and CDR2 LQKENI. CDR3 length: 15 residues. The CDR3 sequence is CASSYGVGITYEQYF.

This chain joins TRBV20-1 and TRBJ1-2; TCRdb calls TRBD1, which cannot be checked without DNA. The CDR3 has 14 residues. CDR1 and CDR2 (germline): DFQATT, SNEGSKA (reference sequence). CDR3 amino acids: CSASSDREINGYTF.

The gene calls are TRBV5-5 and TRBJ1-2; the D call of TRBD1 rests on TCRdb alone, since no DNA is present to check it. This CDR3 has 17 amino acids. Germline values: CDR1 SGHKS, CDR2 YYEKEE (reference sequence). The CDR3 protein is CASSFDYREQANYGYTF.

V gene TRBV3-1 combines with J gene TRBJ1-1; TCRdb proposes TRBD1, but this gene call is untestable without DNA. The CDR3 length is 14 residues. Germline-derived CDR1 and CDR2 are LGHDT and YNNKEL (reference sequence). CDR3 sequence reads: CASAQLGTGGWAFF.

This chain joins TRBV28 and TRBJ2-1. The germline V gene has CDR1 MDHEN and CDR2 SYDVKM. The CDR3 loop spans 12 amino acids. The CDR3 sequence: CASSRQVAEQFF.

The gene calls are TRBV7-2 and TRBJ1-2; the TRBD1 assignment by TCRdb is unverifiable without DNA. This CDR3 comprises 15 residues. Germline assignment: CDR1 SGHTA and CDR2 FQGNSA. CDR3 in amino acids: CASSLFGKANYGYTF.

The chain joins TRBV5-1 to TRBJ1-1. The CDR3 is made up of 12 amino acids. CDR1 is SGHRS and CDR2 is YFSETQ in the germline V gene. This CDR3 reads CASSEATAEAFF.

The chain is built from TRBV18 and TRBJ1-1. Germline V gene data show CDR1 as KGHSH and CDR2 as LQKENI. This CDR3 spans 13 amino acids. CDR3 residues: CASSPLRDTEAFF.

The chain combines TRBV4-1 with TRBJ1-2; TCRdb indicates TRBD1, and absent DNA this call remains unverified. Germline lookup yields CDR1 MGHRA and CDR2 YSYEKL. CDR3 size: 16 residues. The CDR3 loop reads CASSQDLGGTGYGYTF.

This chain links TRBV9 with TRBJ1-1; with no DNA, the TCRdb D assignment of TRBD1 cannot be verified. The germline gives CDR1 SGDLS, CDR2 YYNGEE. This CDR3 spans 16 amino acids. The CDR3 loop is CASSVGQGTGKTEAFF.

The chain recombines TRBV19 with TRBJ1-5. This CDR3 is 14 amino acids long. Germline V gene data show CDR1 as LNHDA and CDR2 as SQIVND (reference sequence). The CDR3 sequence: CATVGERQNQPQHF.

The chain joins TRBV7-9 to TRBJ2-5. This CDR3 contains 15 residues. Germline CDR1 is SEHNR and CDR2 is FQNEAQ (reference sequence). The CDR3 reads CASSLELTIQETQYF.

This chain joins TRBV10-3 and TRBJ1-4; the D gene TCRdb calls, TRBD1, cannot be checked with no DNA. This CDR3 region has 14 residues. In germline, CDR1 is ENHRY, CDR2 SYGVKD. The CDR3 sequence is CAISEQGFNEKLFF.

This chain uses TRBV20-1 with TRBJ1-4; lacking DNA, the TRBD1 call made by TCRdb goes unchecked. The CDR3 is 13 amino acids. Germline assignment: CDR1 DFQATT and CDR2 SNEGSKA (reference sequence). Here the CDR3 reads CSARRDPNEKLFF.